This T cell receptor beta chain appears in the sequencing data of a study of CD8+CD57+ T cells in acquired aplastic anemia. Trimming took off 8 bases at V and 5 bases at J, with 18 bases between the two ends. This CDR3 is built from 14 residues. Germline V gene sequence: CDR1 MGHDK, CDR2 SYGVNS. Genomic DNA acted as the template from which TCR beta VDJ combination and CDR3 sequence profiling were carried out. TCRdb ran MiXCR on the reads and lists one entry per CDR3 protein. Here the sample spans about 190,000 distinct CDR3 sequences, around 50% being singletons. The clonotype originates from a human donor in good health, serving as a control. What was sequenced was sorted CD4+, CD8+, or CD8+CD57+ T cells (not recorded which) from PBMCs. The V call is TRBV25-1, the J call TRBJ2-5; D might be TRBD1 or TRBD2, each matching 5 bases. The CDR3 DNA is TGTGCCAGCTACTCGCAGGGAGTTGGCGAGACCCAGTACTTC. Its protein product is CASYSQGVGETQYF.